This T cell receptor (beta chain) emerged from a study of blood T cells in healthy people across ages. Researchers isolated at least 6 million PBMCs per sample. A second PCR of about 7 to 12 cycles used a sample-barcoded 5' primer and a J-beta primer mix. With 12 random nucleotides, a template-switch adaptor tagged each individual cDNA molecule. MiXCR, run by TCRdb on the 5' RACE reads, gives a single entry per CDR3 protein. The table records 800,000 to 900,000 distinct CDR3 sequences, around two thirds of them present only once. The CDR3 spans 15 residues. V lost 0 bases and J lost 6, with 12 bases in between. Germline loops: CDR1 LGHNA, CDR2 YNFKEQ.

The chain employs TRBV4-2 and TRBJ2-4; D call uncertain. The sequence was obtained from a man aged 30-40 years in good health. Sequencing used blood. Here the CDR3 reads CASSQDRLGGNIQYF. CDR3 sequence (DNA): TGTGCCAGCAGCCAAGATCGGCTCGGCGGAAACATTCAGTACTTC.